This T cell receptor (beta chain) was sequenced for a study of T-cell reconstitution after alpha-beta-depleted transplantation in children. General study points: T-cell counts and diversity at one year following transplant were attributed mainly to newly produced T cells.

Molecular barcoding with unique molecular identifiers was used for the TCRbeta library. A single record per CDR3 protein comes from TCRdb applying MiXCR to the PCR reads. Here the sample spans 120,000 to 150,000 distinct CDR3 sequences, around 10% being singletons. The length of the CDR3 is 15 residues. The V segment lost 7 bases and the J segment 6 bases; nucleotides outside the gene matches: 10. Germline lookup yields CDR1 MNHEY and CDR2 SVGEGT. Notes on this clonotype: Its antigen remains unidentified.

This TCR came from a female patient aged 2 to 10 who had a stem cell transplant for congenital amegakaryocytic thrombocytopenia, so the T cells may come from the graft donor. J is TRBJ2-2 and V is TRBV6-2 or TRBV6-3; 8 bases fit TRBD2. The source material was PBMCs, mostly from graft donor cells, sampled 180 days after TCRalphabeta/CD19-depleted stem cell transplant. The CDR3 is CASTKSGSGSGELFF. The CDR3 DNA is TGTGCCAGCACGAAAAGCGGGAGTGGTTCCGGGGAGCTGTTTTTT.